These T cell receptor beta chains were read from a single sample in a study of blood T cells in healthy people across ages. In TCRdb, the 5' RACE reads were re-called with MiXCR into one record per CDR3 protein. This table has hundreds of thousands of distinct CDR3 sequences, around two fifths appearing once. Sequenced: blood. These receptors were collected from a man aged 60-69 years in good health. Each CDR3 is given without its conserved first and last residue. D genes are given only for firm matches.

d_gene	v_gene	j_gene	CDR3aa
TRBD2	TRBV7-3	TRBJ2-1	ASSPGRDNEQF
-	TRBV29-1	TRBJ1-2	SVGRTNYGYT
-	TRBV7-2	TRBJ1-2	ASSPSVGDYGYT
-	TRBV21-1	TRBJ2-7	ASISSTGGKYEQY
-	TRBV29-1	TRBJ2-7	SVSLEYEQY
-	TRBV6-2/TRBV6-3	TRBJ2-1	ASSYSWTSTHNEQF
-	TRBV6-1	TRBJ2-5	ASTTSRGLLWETQY
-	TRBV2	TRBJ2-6	ASSVGIVSGANVLT
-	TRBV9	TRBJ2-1	ASSAGAGYREQF
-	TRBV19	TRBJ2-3	ASSPQGSGDTQY
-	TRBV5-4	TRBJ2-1	ASSGEEGHNEQF
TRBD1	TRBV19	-	ASGITGGAEKSGTQY
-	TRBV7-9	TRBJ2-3	ASSLGGRGHSTDTQY
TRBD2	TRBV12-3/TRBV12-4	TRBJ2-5	ASSLAGGPGEQY
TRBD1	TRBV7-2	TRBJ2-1	ASSFSQGAQGEQF
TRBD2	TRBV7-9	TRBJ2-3	ASSLGLAGGYRTDTQY
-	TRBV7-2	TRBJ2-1	ASSLTIRDEQF
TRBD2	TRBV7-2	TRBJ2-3	ASSLGSGGLNTQY
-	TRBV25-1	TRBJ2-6	ASQSGANVLT
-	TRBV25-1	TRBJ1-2	ATMDSLYGYT
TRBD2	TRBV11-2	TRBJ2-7	ASSLGAGGLAGTNEQY
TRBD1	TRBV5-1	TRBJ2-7	ASSWDSYTISYEQY
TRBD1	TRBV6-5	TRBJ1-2	ASSYGTGHYGYT
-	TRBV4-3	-	ASSQDRDSTYEQY
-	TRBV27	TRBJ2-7	ASAPRGSYEQY
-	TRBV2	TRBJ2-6	ASSSRALSGANVLT
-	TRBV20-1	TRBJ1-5	SASRTEPYSNQPQH
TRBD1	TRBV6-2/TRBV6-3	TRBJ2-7	ASSSTYKDRNEQY
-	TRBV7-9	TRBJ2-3	AGSEGGAEARTDTQY
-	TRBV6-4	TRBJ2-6	ASSEGDSGANVLT
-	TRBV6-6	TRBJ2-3	ASSPPGRSTDTQY
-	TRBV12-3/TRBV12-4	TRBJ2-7	ASREGAPSHEQY
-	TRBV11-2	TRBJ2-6	ASSLGWAPGANVLT
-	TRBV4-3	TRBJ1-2	ASSQGPPGTGGYT
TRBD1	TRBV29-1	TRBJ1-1	SVQTGRFVTEAF
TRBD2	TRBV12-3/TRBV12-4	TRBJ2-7	ASSPGGTYLSYEQY
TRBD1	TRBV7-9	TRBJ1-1	ASSFGTVSEAF
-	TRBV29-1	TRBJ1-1	SVEGNKNTEAF
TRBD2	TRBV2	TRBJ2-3	ASSGRLAGPEDTQY
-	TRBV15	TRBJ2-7	ATSRRVPDEQY
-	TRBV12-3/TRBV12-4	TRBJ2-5	ASRPSRGRQETQY
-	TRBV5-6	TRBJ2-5	ASSLYSKETQY